This T cell receptor (beta chain) was recorded in a study of blood T cells in healthy people across ages. CDR1 and CDR2 from the germline V gene are LNHNV and YYDKDF (reference sequence). There are 13 residues in the CDR3. Study-wide results and caveats: Donor CMV status, an unknown factor, possibly confounded changes in expanded clonotypes. The recorded TCR beta diversity per million T cells decreased in a roughly linear manner with age. TCR beta diversity correlated strongly with naive T cell percentage.

Turning to this clonotype: The antigen remains undetermined.

A second PCR, run for about 7 to 11 cycles, used a sample-barcoded 5' primer plus a J-beta primer mix. A template-switch adaptor that had 12 random nucleotides put a tag on each cDNA molecule. TCRdb analysed the 5' RACE reads with MiXCR anew, one entry per CDR3 protein. This sample has approximately 770,000 distinct CDR3 sequences; more than 45% occur once, and the top ten carry roughly 22%. Source material: blood. The sequence derives from a man aged 25-40 years in good health. The chain carries TRBV15 and TRBJ2-4; no definite D call. The tail of the sequence fits TRBJ2-7 better, so the J call may be wrong. The CDR3 nucleotides read TGTGCCACCAGCAGAGCTTCCACGGACGAGCAGTACTTC. This codes for CATSRASTDEQYF.